The rows below give T cell receptor beta chains drawn from one sample of a study of CD8 T cells in ankylosing spondylitis. TCRdb reanalysed the 5' RACE reads using MiXCR and keeps one entry per CDR3 protein. There are roughly 64,000 distinct CDR3 sequences in the sample; roughly 6.2% occur only once, and approximately 5% lies in the top ten. The sample was synovial fluid, either unsorted or a sorted T cell fraction (not recorded which). These receptor sequences come from a male donor with ankylosing spondylitis. Each CDR3 is given with its conserved first and last residue. D genes are given only for firm matches. Expanded clones are given a class, and other clones once, few, many or no size at all.

d_gene	abundance	v_gene	j_gene	CDR3aa	CDR3nt
-	-	TRBV7-2	TRBJ2-1	CASSQLGRSDNEQFF	TGTGCCAGCAGCCAACTAGGGCGGAGTGACAATGAGCAGTTCTTC
-	-	TRBV5-1	TRBJ2-4	CASSQGDTRLAKNIQYF	TGCGCCAGCAGCCAAGGGGACACCAGGTTAGCCAAAAACATTCAGTACTTC
-	medium-sized	TRBV20-1	TRBJ1-4	CSAIHPMGREKLFF	TGCAGTGCTATTCACCCCATGGGACGGGAAAAACTGTTTTTT
TRBD1	many	TRBV27	TRBJ1-1	CASRRQGAGNTEAFF	TGTGCCAGCCGCAGACAGGGTGCGGGGAACACTGAAGCTTTCTTT
-	-	TRBV3-1	TRBJ1-5	CASSQDLGRHQPQHF	TGTGCCAGCAGCCAAGATCTGGGCAGGCATCAGCCCCAGCATTTT
-	-	TRBV4-3	TRBJ2-7	CASSQRSGPYEQYF	TGCGCCAGCAGCCAGAGGTCCGGCCCCTACGAGCAGTACTTC
-	few	TRBV12-3/TRBV12-4	TRBJ1-1	CASSFRGGDLTEAFF	TGTGCCAGCAGTTTTAGGGGGGGGGATTTAACGGAAGCTTTCTTT
TRBD2	few	TRBV27	TRBJ2-5	CASSPFLAGVAETQYF	TGTGCCAGCAGTCCCTTCCTAGCGGGAGTAGCAGAGACCCAGTACTTC
-	-	TRBV18	TRBJ2-5	CASSPLGARETQYF	TGTGCCAGCTCACCCCTTGGGGCGCGAGAGACCCAGTACTTC
TRBD2	few	TRBV4-1	TRBJ2-3	CASSRDDRLAGGLGTDTQYF	TGCGCCAGCAGCCGAGACGACCGACTAGCGGGAGGATTAGGCACAGATACGCAGTATTTT
-	many	TRBV10-3	TRBJ1-6	CAISESNNSPLHF	TGTGCCATCAGTGAGTCGAATAATTCACCCCTCCACTTT
TRBD1	many	TRBV12-3/TRBV12-4	TRBJ2-2	CASSYGTGANTGELFF	TGTGCCAGCAGCTATGGGACAGGGGCTAACACCGGGGAGCTGTTTTTT
-	many	TRBV7-9	TRBJ1-2	CASSRGEGNYGYTF	TGTGCCAGCAGCCGAGGCGAGGGGAACTATGGCTACACCTTC
TRBD1	-	TRBV28	TRBJ2-7	CASRGDREFYVQYF	TGTGCCAGCAGGGGGGACAGGGAATTCTACGTGCAGTACTTC
-	many	TRBV28	TRBJ1-6	CASSLHRASPLHF	TGTGCCAGCAGTTTACACAGGGCTTCACCCCTCCACTTT
TRBD2	many	TRBV4-3	TRBJ2-7	CASSRSVLAGDEQYF	TGCGCCAGCAGCCGAAGTGTACTTGCGGGAGACGAGCAGTACTTC
-	many	TRBV10-3	TRBJ2-5	CAISDPSVGETQYF	TGTGCCATCAGTGACCCCTCAGTAGGGGAGACCCAGTACTTC
-	few	TRBV11-2	TRBJ2-1	CASSSTTYYNEQFF	TGTGCCAGCAGCTCGACTACCTACTACAATGAGCAGTTCTTC
-	many	TRBV10-3	TRBJ2-7	CAISEEVRGYEQYF	TGTGCCATCAGTGAGGAGGTCAGGGGTTACGAGCAGTACTTC
-	few	TRBV7-6	TRBJ1-5	CASSEGLGNQPQHF	TGTGCCAGCAGCGAGGGCCTGGGGAATCAGCCCCAGCATTTT
TRBD2	few	TRBV6-2/TRBV6-3	TRBJ2-7	CAAGLAVIYEQYF	TGTGCCGCTGGACTAGCCGTAATCTACGAGCAGTACTTC
-	many	TRBV5-6	TRBJ2-1	CASSLVGAYNEQFF	TGTGCCAGCAGCTTGGTAGGGGCATACAATGAGCAGTTCTTC
TRBD1	-	TRBV28	TRBJ1-5	CASSLLNRGQPQHF	TGTGCCAGCAGTTTATTAAACAGGGGTCAGCCCCAGCATTTT
TRBD1	-	TRBV28	TRBJ2-7	CASTPGQGAYGQYF	TGTGCCAGCACCCCGGGACAGGGGGCTTACGGGCAGTACTTC
TRBD1	many	TRBV4-3	TRBJ1-5	CASSQNQGADQPQHF	TGCGCCAGCAGCCAGAATCAGGGGGCGGATCAGCCCCAGCATTTT
TRBD2	few	TRBV5-1	TRBJ2-2	CASSSGTSGLMATGELFF	TGCGCCAGCAGCTCAGGGACTAGCGGCCTTATGGCCACCGGGGAGCTGTTTTTT
-	few	TRBV12-3/TRBV12-4	TRBJ1-3	CASSGESSGNTIYF	TGTGCCAGCAGTGGGGAAAGCTCTGGAAACACCATATATTTT
TRBD2	-	TRBV7-9	TRBJ2-3	CASSFVAGADTQYF	TGTGCCAGCAGCTTTGTAGCGGGAGCAGATACGCAGTATTTT
TRBD1	few	TRBV13	TRBJ1-1	CASSSYRGGNTEAFF	TGTGCCAGCAGCTCCTACAGGGGGGGGAACACTGAAGCTTTCTTT
TRBD1	-	TRBV30	TRBJ1-4	CAWGTGLGEKLFF	TGTGCCTGGGGGACAGGGTTAGGAGAAAAACTGTTTTTT
TRBD2	many	TRBV15	TRBJ2-1	CATSRDRLAGFGEQFF	TGTGCCACCAGCAGAGACCGACTAGCGGGATTCGGTGAGCAGTTCTTC
TRBD1	many	TRBV7-8	TRBJ2-1	CASSLVTGDRGNEQFF	TGTGCCAGCAGCTTAGTAACAGGGGACAGGGGCAATGAGCAGTTCTTC
-	many	TRBV20-1	TRBJ1-5	CSARDSDRPSNQPQHF	TGCAGTGCTAGAGATTCGGACAGACCTAGCAATCAGCCCCAGCATTTT
TRBD1	many	TRBV20-1	TRBJ2-2	CSARERGQGTGELFF	TGCAGTGCTAGAGAGCGGGGACAGGGGACCGGGGAGCTGTTTTTT
-	few	TRBV21-1	TRBJ2-1	CAGSPCKGSLYNEQFF	TGTGCCGGCAGTCCCTGCAAGGGCAGCCTCTACAATGAGCAGTTCTTC
TRBD1	few	TRBV6-2/TRBV6-3	TRBJ2-3	CASRPTGQGIDTQYF	TGTGCCAGCAGACCTACGGGACAGGGAATAGATACGCAGTATTTT
-	few	TRBV6-5	TRBJ2-1	CASSYRTPRDEQFF	TGTGCCAGCAGTTACAGGACTCCCCGCGATGAGCAGTTCTTC
TRBD1	few	TRBV20-1	TRBJ2-7	CSARGPGQGYEQYF	TGCAGTGCTAGAGGACCGGGACAGGGCTACGAGCAGTACTTC
TRBD2	many	TRBV5-1	TRBJ2-1	CASSLEGLAGHNEQFF	TGCGCCAGCAGCTTGGAGGGACTAGCGGGGCACAATGAGCAGTTCTTC
-	-	TRBV7-9	TRBJ1-2	CASIPSFERGYTF	TGTGCCAGCATCCCCTCATTCGAGCGAGGCTACACCTTC
TRBD2	many	TRBV18	TRBJ2-1	CASSPSLAGSLGNEQFF	TGTGCCAGCTCACCTAGCCTAGCGGGATCCCTTGGCAATGAGCAGTTCTTC
-	-	TRBV4-2	TRBJ2-5	CASSQFRGGGQETQYF	TGTGCCAGCAGCCAATTTAGAGGGGGGGGCCAAGAGACCCAGTACTTC
-	-	TRBV28	TRBJ1-4	CASSFQWGGEKLFF	TGTGCCAGCAGTTTTCAATGGGGTGGTGAAAAACTGTTTTTT
-	many	TRBV24-1	TRBJ2-1	CATSEGRRYNEQFF	TGTGCCACCAGTGAAGGGAGGAGGTACAATGAGCAGTTCTTC
-	many	TRBV4-2	TRBJ2-4	CASSQDQGRDIQYF	TGTGCCAGCAGCCAAGATCAGGGAAGGGACATTCAGTACTTC
-	few	TRBV12-3/TRBV12-4	TRBJ1-2	CASKTTVDIYGYTF	TGTGCCAGCAAGACCACGGTGGACATCTATGGCTACACCTTC
TRBD2	many	TRBV7-6	TRBJ2-7	CASSLAGGLEEQYF	TGTGCCAGCAGCTTAGCGGGAGGGCTTGAAGAGCAGTACTTC